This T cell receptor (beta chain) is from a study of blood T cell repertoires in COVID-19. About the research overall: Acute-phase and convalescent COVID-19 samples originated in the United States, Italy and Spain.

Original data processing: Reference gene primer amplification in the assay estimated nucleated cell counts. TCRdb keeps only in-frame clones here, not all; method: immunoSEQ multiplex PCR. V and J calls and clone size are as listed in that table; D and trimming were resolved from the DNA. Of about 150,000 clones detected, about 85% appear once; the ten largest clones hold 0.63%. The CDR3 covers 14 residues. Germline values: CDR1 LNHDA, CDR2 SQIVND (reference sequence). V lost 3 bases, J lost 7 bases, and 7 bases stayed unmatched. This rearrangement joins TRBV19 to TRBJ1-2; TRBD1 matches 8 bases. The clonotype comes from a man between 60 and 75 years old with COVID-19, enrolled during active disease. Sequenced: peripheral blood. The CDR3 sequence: CASSMQGALGGYTF. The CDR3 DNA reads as TGTGCCAGTAGTATGCAGGGGGCTCTAGGTGGCTACACCTTC.